Listed below are T cell receptor beta chains from one sample, sequenced in a study of cytomegalovirus exposure and HLA in healthy donors. TCRdb keeps only in-frame clones here, not all; method: immunoSEQ multiplex PCR. The sample holds some 150,000 clones; roughly 73% are singletons and the top ten take around 1.6%. The sequencing input was PBMCs. The receptors were gathered from a female donor in good health and CMV-seronegative. The CDR3 runs from the conserved cysteine through the conserved F or W. D genes are given only for firm matches. Size is omitted from some rows. Given values are once, few, many or a class for expanded clones.

TRBJ1-2	NA	few	13	TRBV11-3	CASSSGEPYGYPF	TGTGCCAGCAGTTCCGGGGAACCCTATGGCTACCCCTTC
TRBJ1-4	NA	NA	16	TRBV9	CASSDQPDGINEKLFF	TGTGCCAGCAGCGACCAACCGGACGGGATAAATGAAAAACTGTTTTTT
TRBJ1-6	NA	NA	16	TRBV5-4	CASRHGTPRDSSPLHF	TGTGCCAGCAGACACGGGACACCTCGCGATAGTTCACCCCTCCACTTT
TRBJ2-7	NA	NA	15	TRBV19	CASSVNNGEEYEQYF	TGTGCCAGTAGTGTAAATAACGGGGAAGAATACGAGCAGTACTTC
TRBJ2-1	NA	once	15	TRBV5-1	CASSLTGLPDNEQFF	TGCGCCAGCAGCCTTACGGGACTCCCCGACAATGAGCAGTTCTTC
TRBJ2-5	TRBD2	NA	15	TRBV18	CASSPSAGISETQYF	TGTGCCAGCTCACCGTCAGCGGGGATATCGGAGACCCAGTACTTC
TRBJ1-5	TRBD1	NA	16	TRBV5-8	CASSPLLQGAGQPQHF	TGTGCCAGCAGCCCCCTCCTCCAGGGGGCCGGGCAGCCCCAGCATTTT
TRBJ1-2	NA	NA	17	TRBV7-7	CASSSPWAGFPNYGYTF	TGTGCCAGCAGCTCGCCATGGGCAGGGTTTCCCAACTATGGCTACACCTTC
TRBJ1-5	NA	NA	17	TRBV4-2	CASSQEGRGGSNQPQHF	TGTGCCAGCAGCCAAGAGGGGAGGGGGGGCAGCAATCAGCCCCAGCATTTT
TRBJ2-7	TRBD1	NA	14	TRBV29-1	CSVPGTGNLAEQYF	TGCAGCGTTCCCGGGACAGGGAATCTCGCCGAGCAGTACTTC
TRBJ1-5	TRBD1	NA	17	TRBV19	CASSMAGQGESNQPQHF	TGTGCCAGTAGTATGGCGGGACAGGGGGAAAGCAATCAGCCCCAGCATTTT
TRBJ2-2	NA	NA	12	TRBV6-5	CASTGGAGELFF	TGTGCCAGTACAGGGGGGGCCGGGGAGCTGTTTTTT
TRBJ1-6	NA	NA	14	TRBV25-1	CASNPEGGNSPLHF	TGTGCCAGCAATCCTGAAGGGGGTAATTCACCCCTCCACTTT
TRBJ2-1	TRBD2	NA	16	TRBV10-3	CAISPTASGGYNEQFF	TGTGCCATCAGTCCCACTGCTAGCGGGGGCTACAATGAGCAGTTCTTC
TRBJ1-5	TRBD1	NA	16	TRBV11-2	CASSLRGQGGNQPQHF	TGTGCCAGCAGCCTGAGGGGACAGGGTGGCAATCAGCCCCAGCATTTT
TRBJ2-7	TRBD1	NA	14	TRBV28	CASRTGTGVYEQYF	TGTGCCAGCAGGACCGGAACAGGGGTCTACGAGCAGTACTTC
TRBJ2-2	NA	few	14	TRBV6-5	CASSYRGATGELFF	TGTGCCAGCAGTTACCGGGGGGCTACCGGGGAGCTGTTTTTT
TRBJ1-2	TRBD1	few	16	TRBV5-4	CASSSILDRGACGYTF	TGTGCCAGCAGCTCAATATTAGACAGGGGGGCTTGTGGCTACACCTTC
TRBJ1-4	NA	NA	14	TRBV29-1	CSGAGVGTNEKLFF	TGCAGCGGAGCAGGGGTAGGGACTAATGAAAAACTGTTTTTT
TRBJ2-3	NA	NA	18	TRBV7-9	CASSSRGRDFMSKDTQYF	TGTGCCAGCAGCTCTCGAGGGCGGGACTTTATGTCGAAAGATACGCAGTATTTT
TRBJ1-2	TRBD1	NA	15	TRBV6-1	CASRLGQDSNYGYTF	TGTGCCAGCAGATTGGGACAGGATTCTAACTATGGCTACACCTTC
TRBJ2-3	NA	NA	14	TRBV13	CASSGQTSTDTQYF	TGTGCCAGCAGCGGACAGACTAGCACAGATACGCAGTATTTT
TRBJ1-5	NA	NA	14	TRBV5-4	CASSLPGYNQPQHF	TGTGCCAGCAGCTTACCAGGGTACAATCAGCCCCAGCATTTT
TRBJ1-2	NA	once	13	TRBV5-1	CASSLSGESGYTF	TGCGCCAGCAGCTTGTCAGGGGAAAGTGGCTACACCTTC
TRBJ1-1	NA	NA	15	TRBV10-3	CAISESGRGNTEAFF	TGTGCCATCAGTGAAAGTGGGAGGGGGAACACTGAAGCTTTCTTT
TRBJ2-6	TRBD1	once	19	TRBV5-1	CASSLAGTGAPFGANVLTF	TGCGCCAGCAGCTTGGCCGGGACAGGGGCTCCCTTTGGGGCCAACGTCCTGACTTTC
TRBJ2-4	NA	NA	17	TRBV5-1	CASSSRARELAKNIQYF	TGCGCCAGCAGCTCAAGAGCTCGGGAGCTAGCCAAAAACATTCAGTACTTC
TRBJ2-3	TRBD2	NA	16	TRBV7-9	CASSSERELRTDTQYF	TGTGCCAGCAGCTCGGAGCGGGAATTGAGGACAGATACGCAGTATTTT
TRBJ2-5	NA	NA	14	TRBV6-5	CASRRQGYLETQYF	TGTGCCAGCAGACGCCAGGGATATCTAGAGACCCAGTACTTC
TRBJ2-7	TRBD2	NA	14	TRBV2	CASSLAGFSYEQYF	TGTGCCAGCTCGCTAGCGGGTTTCTCCTACGAGCAGTACTTC
TRBJ1-1	NA	few	14	TRBV7-6	CASSLVGLNTEAFF	TGTGCCAGCAGCCTAGTGGGACTAAACACTGAAGCTTTCTTT
TRBJ1-2	TRBD1	NA	19	TRBV7-9	CASSLPRGQGAFSGSGYTF	TGTGCCAGCAGCTTACCCAGAGGACAGGGGGCCTTTAGCGGCTCTGGCTACACCTTC
TRBJ2-1	TRBD2	NA	14	TRBV27	CASSQGLAGGEQFF	TGTGCCAGCAGTCAAGGACTAGCGGGCGGTGAGCAGTTCTTC
TRBJ2-7	TRBD1	NA	13	TRBV5-5	CASSFDRAHEQYF	TGTGCCAGCAGCTTCGACAGGGCCCACGAGCAGTACTTC
TRBJ2-7	NA	NA	14	TRBV6-1	CASTDPDRMYEQYF	TGTGCCAGCACCGACCCCGACAGGATGTACGAGCAGTACTTC
TRBJ1-2	TRBD1	NA	14	TRBV19	CASSTGQGVSRYTF	TGTGCCAGTAGCACGGGACAGGGTGTCAGTAGGTACACCTTC